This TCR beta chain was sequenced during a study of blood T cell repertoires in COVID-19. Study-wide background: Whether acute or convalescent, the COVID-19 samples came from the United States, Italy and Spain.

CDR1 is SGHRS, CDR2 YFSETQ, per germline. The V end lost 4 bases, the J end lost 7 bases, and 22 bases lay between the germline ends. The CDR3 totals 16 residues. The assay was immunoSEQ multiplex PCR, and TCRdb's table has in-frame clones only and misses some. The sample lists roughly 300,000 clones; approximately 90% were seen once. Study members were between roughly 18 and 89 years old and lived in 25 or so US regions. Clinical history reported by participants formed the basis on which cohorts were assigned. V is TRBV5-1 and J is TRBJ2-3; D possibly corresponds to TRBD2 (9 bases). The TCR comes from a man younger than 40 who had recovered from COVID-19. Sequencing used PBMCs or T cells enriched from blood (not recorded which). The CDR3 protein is CASSTDRGLAINTQYF. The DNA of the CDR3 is TGCGCCAGCAGCACCGACAGGGGACTAGCTATTAATACGCAGTATTTT.